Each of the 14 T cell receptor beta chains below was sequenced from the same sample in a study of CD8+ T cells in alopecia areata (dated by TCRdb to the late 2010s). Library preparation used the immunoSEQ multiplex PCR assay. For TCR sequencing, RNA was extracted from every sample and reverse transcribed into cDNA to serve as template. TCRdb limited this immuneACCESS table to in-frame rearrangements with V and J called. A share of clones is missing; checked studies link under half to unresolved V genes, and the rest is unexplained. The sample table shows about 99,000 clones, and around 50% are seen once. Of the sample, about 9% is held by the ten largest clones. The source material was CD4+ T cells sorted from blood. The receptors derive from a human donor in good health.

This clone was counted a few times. The DNA for the CDR3 is TGTGCCAGCAGCTCGGGACAGGGGGTCGGGAACACTGAAGCTTTCTTT. Translation: CASSSGQGVGNTEAFF. This sequence joins TRBV7-2 and TRBJ1-1, with 11 nucleotides matching TRBD1. Trimming took 4 bases from V and 1 from J; bases not matched to a gene: 5. The CDR3 covers 16 residues. The germline CDR1 and CDR2 sequences are SGHTA and FQGNSA.

The CDR3 DNA sequence: TGTGCCAGCAGCCTGGACAGGGGGACGGTTTTGACTGAAGCTTTCTTT. Encoded protein: CASSLDRGTVLTEAFF. The rearrangement links TRBV5-4 to TRBJ1-1; 10 positions agree with TRBD1. The V gene end was trimmed by 4 bases and the J gene end by 5 bases; junction bases not matched to a gene: 11. Germline CDR1 is SGHNT and CDR2 is YYREEE (reference sequence). CDR3 length: 16 amino acids. Complete variable domain (other parts from reference TRBV5-4 and TRBJ1-1): ETGVTQSPTHLIKTRGQQVTLRCSSQSGHNTVSWYQQALGQGPQFIFQYYREEENGRGNFPPRFSGLQFPNYSSELNVNALELDDSALYLCASSLDRGTVLTEAFFGQGTRLTVV.

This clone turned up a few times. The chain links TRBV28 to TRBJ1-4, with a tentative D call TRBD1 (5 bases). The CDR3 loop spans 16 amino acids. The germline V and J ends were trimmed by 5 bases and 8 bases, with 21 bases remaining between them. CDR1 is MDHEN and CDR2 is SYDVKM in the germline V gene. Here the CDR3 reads CASSLDTGLPREKLFF. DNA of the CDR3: TGTGCCAGCAGTCTAGATACAGGTTTACCTAGAGAAAAACTGTTTTTT.

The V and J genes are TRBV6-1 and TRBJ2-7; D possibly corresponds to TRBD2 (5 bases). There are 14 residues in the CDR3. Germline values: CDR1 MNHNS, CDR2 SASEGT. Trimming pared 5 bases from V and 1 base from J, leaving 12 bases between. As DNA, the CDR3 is TGTGCCAGCAGTAGCTACGGGGAGTCCTACGAGCAGTACTTC. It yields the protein CASSSYGESYEQYF.

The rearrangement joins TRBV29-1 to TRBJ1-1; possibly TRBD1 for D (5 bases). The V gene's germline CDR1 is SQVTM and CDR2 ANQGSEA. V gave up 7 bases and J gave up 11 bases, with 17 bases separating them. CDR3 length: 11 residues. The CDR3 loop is CSGGVQRRAFF. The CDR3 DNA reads TGCAGCGGAGGGGTTCAACGGAGGGCTTTCTTT. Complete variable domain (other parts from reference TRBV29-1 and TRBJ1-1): SAVISQKPSRDICQRGTSLTIQCQVDSQVTMMFWYRQQPGQSLTLIATANQGSEATYESGFVIDKFPISRPNLTFSTLTVSNMSPEDSSIYLCSGGVQRRAFFGQGTRLTVV.

CDR3 protein: CAAGQYNEQFF. The CDR3 DNA is TGTGCGGCGGGGCAGTACAATGAGCAGTTCTTC. The rearrangement links TRBV30 to TRBJ2-1; TRBD2 is a possible D gene (6 bases). Germline V gene sequence: CDR1 GTSNPN, CDR2 SVGIG (reference sequence). This CDR3 has 11 residues.

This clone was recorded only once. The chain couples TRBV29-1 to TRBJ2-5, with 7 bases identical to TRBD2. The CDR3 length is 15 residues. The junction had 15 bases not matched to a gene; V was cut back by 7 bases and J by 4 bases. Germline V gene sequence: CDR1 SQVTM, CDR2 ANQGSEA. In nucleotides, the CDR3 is TGCAGCGCCTTTAACACCGGGGGGACCGCAGAGACCCAGTACTTC. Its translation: CSAFNTGGTAETQYF.

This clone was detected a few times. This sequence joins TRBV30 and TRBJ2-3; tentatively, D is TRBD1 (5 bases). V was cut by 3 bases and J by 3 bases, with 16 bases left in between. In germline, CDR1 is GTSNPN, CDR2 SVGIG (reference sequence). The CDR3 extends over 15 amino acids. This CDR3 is CAWRSKQGWTDTQYF. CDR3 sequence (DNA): TGTGCCTGGAGAAGTAAGCAGGGATGGACAGATACGCAGTATTTT.

The CDR3 DNA reads TGTGCCAGTAGTATAGGAGCACGGACGAATTCACCCCTCCACTTT. The encoded protein is CASSIGARTNSPLHF. The gene calls are TRBV19 and TRBJ1-6; D is ambiguous. Trimming left V 1 base short and J 7 bases short, with 11 bases between. Germline CDR1 LNHDA, CDR2 SQIVND (reference sequence). This CDR3 has 15 residues.

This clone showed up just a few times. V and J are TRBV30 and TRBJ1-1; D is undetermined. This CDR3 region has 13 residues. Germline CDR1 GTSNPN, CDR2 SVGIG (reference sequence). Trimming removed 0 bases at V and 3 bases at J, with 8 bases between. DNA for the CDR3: TGTGCCTGGAGTGTGTGGGTGTACACTGAAGCTTTCTTT. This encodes CAWSVWVYTEAFF. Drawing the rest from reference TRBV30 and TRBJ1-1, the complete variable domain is SQTIHQWPATLVQPVGSPLSLECTVEGTSNPNLYWYRQAAGRGLQLLFYSVGIGQISSEVPQNLSASRPQDRQFILSSKKLLLSDSGFYLCAWSVWVYTEAFFGQGTRLTVV.

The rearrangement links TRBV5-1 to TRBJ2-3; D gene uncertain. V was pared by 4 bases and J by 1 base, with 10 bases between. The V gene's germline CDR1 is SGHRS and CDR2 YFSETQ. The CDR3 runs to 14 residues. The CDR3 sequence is CASSPLRGTDTQYF. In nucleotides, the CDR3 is TGCGCCAGCAGCCCACTTAGAGGCACAGATACGCAGTATTTT.

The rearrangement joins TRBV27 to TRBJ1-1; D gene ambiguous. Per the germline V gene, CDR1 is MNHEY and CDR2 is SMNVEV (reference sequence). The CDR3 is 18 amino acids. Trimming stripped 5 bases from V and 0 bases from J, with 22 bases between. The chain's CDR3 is CASSPHSPRRAVNTEAFF. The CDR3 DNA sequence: TGTGCCAGCAGTCCACACTCCCCCCGAAGGGCCGTGAACACTGAAGCTTTCTTT.

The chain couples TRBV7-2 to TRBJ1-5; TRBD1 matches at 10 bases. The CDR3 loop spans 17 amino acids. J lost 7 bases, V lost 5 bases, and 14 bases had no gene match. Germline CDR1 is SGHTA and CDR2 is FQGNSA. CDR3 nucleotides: TGTGCCAGCAGCCCAGGGCCTTTAGGGACAGGGGTACAGCCCCAGCATTTT. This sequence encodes CASSPGPLGTGVQPQHF.

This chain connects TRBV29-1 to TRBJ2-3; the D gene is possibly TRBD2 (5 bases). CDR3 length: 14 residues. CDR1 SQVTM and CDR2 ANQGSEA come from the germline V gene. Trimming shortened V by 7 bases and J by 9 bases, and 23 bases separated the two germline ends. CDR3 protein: CSGAFSGVQITQYF. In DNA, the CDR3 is TGCAGCGGCGCCTTTTCCGGGGTACAGATAACGCAGTATTTT.